This T cell receptor (beta chain) was retrieved from a study of T cells after yellow fever vaccination (dated by TCRdb to between 2018 and 2021). In the study overall: Libraries from fractions with low cell numbers were prepared with the SMART-Seq v4 Ultra Low Input RNA kit. Blood samples were taken at several timepoints before and after primary and secondary immunization, and bulk PBMC replicates and cell subsets were isolated. Two healthy male donors, one aged 18 to 30 and one aged 30 to 40 years, made up the cohort. To follow T-cell clones before and after both primary and booster YFV17D yellow fever vaccination, bulk TCR alpha and beta repertoires underwent longitudinal sequencing.

Details on this clonotype: It lacks a known antigen. Base quality data are lacking; no much larger clone is found one base away.

Results the study describes overall, beyond this receptor: Because the study included only a couple of donors, the extent to which the findings can be generalized is limited. A small fraction of clonotypes showed up in both the CD4 and CD8 compartments, probably as a result of convergent recombination. FACS-sorted repertoires could contain abundant contaminating clonotypes from the bulk population, so computational filtering was required. Compared with the primary T-cell response, the secondary T-cell response was faster but weaker, reaching its peak on day 5 rather than on day 15. Most clones expanded after primary vaccination were re-detected after the booster (96% of CD4 and 80% to 90% of CD8), suggesting broad memory maintenance.

TCR cDNA was made using 5'RACE template switching, a step that added a universal primer site and unique molecular identifiers. Priming for cDNA synthesis came from both the TCR alpha and TCR beta constant segments. Two PCR steps were used to amplify libraries, with sample barcodes and sequencing adapters being added in the second step. Sequencing of libraries was done on Illumina HiSeq 2500 (2x100 bp) or NovaSeq (2x150 bp). Per the authors' processing: Demultiplexing of reads and collapsing into UMI consensus sequences were performed with MIGEC, and V(D)J alignment was carried out with MiXCR. Vaccine-responding clonotypes were defined with edgeR using replicate PBMC samples, requiring FDR below 0.01 and a log2 fold change above 5 up to day 15. Bulk clonotypes were assigned CD4 or CD8 identity according to which sequenced CD4 or CD8 repertoire held them at higher abundance. Starting from the raw public reads, TCRdb applied fastp trimming at Q25, assembled clones with MiXCR and retained in-frame beta chains. Rows are combined by CDR3 protein, so each entry shows the most common genes and DNA. Clone size and V and J calls follow TCRdb, not the original study. Counted in this sample were around 360,000 distinct CDR3 sequences; approximately 10% of them appeared once. The top ten constitute 18% of the sample.

The treatment or condition tag for this specimen amounts to: live attenuated yellow fever vaccine strain. At each blood-draw timepoint, two biological replicates of bulk PBMCs were obtained. A standard Ficoll-Paque protocol was used to isolate PBMCs from peripheral blood. RNA was extracted with TriZol from bulk PBMCs, CD4 and CD8 fractions, and dextramer-positive and dextramer-negative fractions. The specimen comprised PBMCs, sampled on the day of the first yellow fever vaccination. The TCR comes from a man between 18 and 29 years old who received the YFV17D yellow fever vaccine.

In nucleotide form, the sequence is TGTGCCAGCTCACAGCTGCGGAGCGCGTCCTACGAGCAGTACTTC. This codes for CASSQLRSASYEQYF. Recombination joined TRBV18 with TRBJ2-7; no D segment can be confidently identified. CDR1 and CDR2 are read off the germline V gene as KGHSH and LQKENI. V is reduced by 4 bases and J by 1 base, leaving a spacing of 14 bases between them. From its cysteine to its phenylalanine, the CDR3 spans 15 amino acids. Only the CDR3 DNA is retained, 45 bases long and in frame from the first base.